Given below is one TCR beta chain in context. Its specificity is not known. The data derive from a study of cytomegalovirus exposure and HLA in healthy donors. This CDR3 spans 16 amino acids. The germline gives CDR1 LGHNA, CDR2 YSLEER. V trimming: 0 bases; J trimming: 1 base; junction bases outside the gene matches: 6. Study-wide results and limits: The authors enumerated roughly 160 TCR beta chains as linked to cytomegalovirus.

The approximately 130-subject validation cohort, separate from the approximately 670-subject first cohort, included the donors. Produced via immunoSEQ multiplex PCR; TCRdb's table is partial and in-frame only. This sample yields 150,000 to 180,000 clones, of which 65% to 90% are seen a single time; approximately 20% belongs to the top ten. The receptor comes from a man aged 18 to 35 in good health and CMV-seropositive. Sequenced: PBMCs. The V and J genes are TRBV4-3 and TRBJ2-7, with 7 bases aligning to TRBD2. CDR3 sequence reads: CASSQDLGGGSYEQYF. DNA for the CDR3: TGCGCCAGCAGCCAAGATTTAGGCGGGGGTTCCTACGAGCAGTACTTC.